This record covers a single T cell receptor beta chain. Germline values: CDR1 MDHEN, CDR2 SYDVKM. V lost 6 bases, J lost 2 bases, and 7 bases stayed unmatched. The CDR3 runs to 15 residues. Sequencing used immunoSEQ multiplex PCR; TCRdb keeps in-frame clones, though not all of them. The data show 46,000 or so clones, with more than 75% seen just once and over 15% held by the top ten. This sample was taken from a study of blood T cell repertoires in COVID-19. About the study: Donors in the United States, Italy and Spain gave samples during acute or convalescent COVID-19.

Material: peripheral blood. This receptor was identified in a man between 65 and 80 years old with active COVID-19. The V gene is TRBV28, the J gene TRBJ1-5; 7 nucleotides align to TRBD1. CDR3 in DNA: TGTGCCAGCAGGACAGAGGGGGCCGGCAATCAGCCCCAGCATTTT. Its protein product is CASRTEGAGNQPQHF.